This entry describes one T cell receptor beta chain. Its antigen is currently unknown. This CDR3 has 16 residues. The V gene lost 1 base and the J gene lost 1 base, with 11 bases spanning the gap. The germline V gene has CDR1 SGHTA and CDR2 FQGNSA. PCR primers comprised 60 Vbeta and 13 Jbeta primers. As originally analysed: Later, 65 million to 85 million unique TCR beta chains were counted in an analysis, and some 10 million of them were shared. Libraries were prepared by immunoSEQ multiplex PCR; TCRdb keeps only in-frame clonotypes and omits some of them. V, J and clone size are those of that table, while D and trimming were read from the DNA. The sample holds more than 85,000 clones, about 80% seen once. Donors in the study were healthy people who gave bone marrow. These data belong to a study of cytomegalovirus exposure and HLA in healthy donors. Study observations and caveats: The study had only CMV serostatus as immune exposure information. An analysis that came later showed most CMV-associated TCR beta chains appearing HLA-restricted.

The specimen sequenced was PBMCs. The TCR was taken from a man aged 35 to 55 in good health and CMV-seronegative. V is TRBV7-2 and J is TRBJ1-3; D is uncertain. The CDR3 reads CASSLGAGGSGNTIYF. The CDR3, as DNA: TGTGCCAGCAGCTTAGGAGCAGGAGGGTCTGGAAACACCATATATTTT. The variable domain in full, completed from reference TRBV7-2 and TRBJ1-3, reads GAGVSQSPSNKVTEKGKDVELRCDPISGHTALYWYRQSLGQGLEFLIYFQGNSAPDKSGLPSDRFSAERTGGSVSTLTIQRTQQEDSAVYLCASSLGAGGSGNTIYFGEGSWLTVV.